This T cell receptor beta chain was observed in a study of T-cell memory formation after mild COVID-19. The study, taken as a whole, reports: Confirmation was lacking for SARS-CoV-2 specificity of second-wave clones that peaked on day 37. Largely, contracting CD4+ clones fell within CM and EM, and contracting CD8+ clones within EMRA.

The table lists this clonotype with a few counts. The antigen remains unidentified. Constant-segment primers and 5'RACE yielded cDNA libraries for TCR alpha and TCR beta, each carrying sample barcodes and UMIs. TCRdb itself ran the 5' RACE reads through MiXCR, one entry per CDR3 protein. The sample lists 150,000 to 200,000 distinct CDR3 sequences, about 28% seen once, with about 12% in the top ten. The CDR3 has 18 residues. Germline lookup yields CDR1 MGHRA and CDR2 YSYEKL. After removal of 0 bases from V and 5 bases from J, the junction contained 11 bases not matched to a gene. This clonotype was obtained from an adult woman who had mild COVID-19 (a few samples of this study predate the infection). Cell type and time point are not known. The sequencing sample was made of PBMCs or a T cell subset sorted from them (not recorded which). The chain is built from TRBV4-1 and TRBJ2-5; 11 positions match TRBD2. CDR3 nucleotide sequence: TGCGCCAGCAGCCAAGATGGGCTAGCGGGGGGAGGCCGGGAGACCCAGTACTTC. Translating gives CASSQDGLAGGGRETQYF.